Shown below are 3 T cell receptor beta chains from a single sample sequenced in a study of cytomegalovirus exposure and HLA in healthy donors. Vbeta (60) and Jbeta (13) primers were used in the PCR. Sequencing used immunoSEQ multiplex PCR; TCRdb keeps in-frame clones, though not all of them. The data show roughly 86,000 clones, around three quarters seen once. Sequenced: PBMCs. The source is a man between 60 and 70 years old in good health and CMV-seronegative.

The rearrangement links TRBV6-1 to TRBJ2-5, with 9 bases fitting TRBD1. The CDR3 has 14 residues. Germline V gene sequence: CDR1 MNHNS, CDR2 SASEGT. Trimming cost V 7 bases and J 1 base; bases outside gene matches: 4. The CDR3 here is CASNHRGPQETQYF. CDR3 in DNA: TGTGCCAGCAACCACAGGGGGCCCCAAGAGACCCAGTACTTC.

This chain joins TRBV5-6 and TRBJ2-2; D not certain. This CDR3 region has 15 residues. V was shortened by 6 bases and J by 7 bases, with 19 bases between the two germline ends. The germline V gene has CDR1 SGHDT and CDR2 YYEEEE. The CDR3 DNA sequence: TGTGCCAGCACCCTCTTTGAGGTGTCTCTCGGGGAGCTGTTTTTT. Amino acids: CASTLFEVSLGELFF.

The chain recombines TRBV6-1 with TRBJ2-7; 12 bases are a match to TRBD2. Trimming took 1 base from V and 7 from J; bases not matched to a gene: 5. CDR1 MNHNS and CDR2 SASEGT come from the germline V gene. CDR3 size: 15 residues. DNA for the CDR3: TGTGCCAGCAGTGAAGGGACTAGCGGGGTCTGGGAGCAGTACTTC. It is translated as CASSEGTSGVWEQYF.